This section outlines one T cell receptor beta chain sequence together with its context. This entry is derived from a study of blood T cell repertoires in COVID-19. J was trimmed by 6 bases and V by 1 base; bases with no gene match: 17. Germline V CDR1 and CDR2: SGHAT, FQNNGV. The CDR3 consists of 19 residues. TCRdb keeps only in-frame clones here, not all; method: immunoSEQ multiplex PCR. Of about 87,000 clones listed, around 84% are singletons. The sequence derives from a man in his forties with acute or convalescent COVID-19. The chain combines TRBV11-2 with TRBJ2-1; 8 positions match TRBD2. Material for sequencing was peripheral blood. For the CDR3, the DNA is TGTGCCAGCAGCTTAGTAGTCGACCTAGGGGCGGGAGGAGCCAATGAGCAGTTCTTC. Its translation is CASSLVVDLGAGGANEQFF.